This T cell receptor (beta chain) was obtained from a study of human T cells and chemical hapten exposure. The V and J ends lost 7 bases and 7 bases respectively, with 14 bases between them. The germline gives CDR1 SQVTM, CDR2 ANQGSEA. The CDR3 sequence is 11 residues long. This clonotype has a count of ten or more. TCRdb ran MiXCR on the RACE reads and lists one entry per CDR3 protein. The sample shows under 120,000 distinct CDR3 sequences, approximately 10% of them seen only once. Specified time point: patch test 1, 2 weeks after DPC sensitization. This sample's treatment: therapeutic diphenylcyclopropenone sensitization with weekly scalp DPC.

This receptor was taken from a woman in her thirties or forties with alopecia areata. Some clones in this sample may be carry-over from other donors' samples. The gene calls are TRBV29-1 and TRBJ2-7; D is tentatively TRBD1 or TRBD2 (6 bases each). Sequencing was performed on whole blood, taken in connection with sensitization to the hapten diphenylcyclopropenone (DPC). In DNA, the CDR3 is TGCAGCGCCAGACAGGCGGGGGAGCAGTACTTC. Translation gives CSARQAGEQYF.